The clone carrying this T cell receptor (beta chain) has more than one count but fewer than ten. This sample stems from a study of blood T cell repertoires in COVID-19. About the research overall: Samples came from the United States, Italy and Spain, spanning acute and convalescent COVID-19. From T cells, B-cell-depleted T cells, or PBMCs came the material, which was cDNA or gDNA.

Germline loops: CDR1 MNHNY, CDR2 SVGAGI (reference sequence). The CDR3 runs 14 residues. V was cut by 5 bases and J by 4 bases, with 14 bases left in between. As processed by the authors: Reference gene primers were amplified, and this amplification served to estimate nucleated cell counts. The protocol was immunoSEQ multiplex PCR, while the TCRdb copy is restricted to in-frame clones and leaves out a portion. The V and J calls and clone size are taken from that table; D and trimming were inferred from the DNA. This table holds approximately 150,000 clones, 80% to 90% found once. The chain has TRBV6-6 and TRBJ2-5, with unresolved D. The sample consisted of peripheral blood. This receptor was identified in a woman aged 50 to 60 with acute or convalescent COVID-19. This chain's CDR3 is CASSPRPLAETQYF. CDR3 DNA sequence: TGTGCCAGCAGTCCACGCCCCTTAGCAGAGACCCAGTACTTC.